Below are 26 T cell receptor beta chains sequenced from a single sample in a study of blood T cell repertoires in COVID-19. Produced via immunoSEQ multiplex PCR; TCRdb's table is partial and in-frame only. The table has about 280,000 clones, approximately 81% seen once. Sequenced input: PBMCs or T cells enriched from blood (not recorded which). These receptors were taken from a woman in her fifties or sixties who had recovered from COVID-19.

J is TRBJ1-5 and V is TRBV5-4; the D gene is possibly TRBD1 (5 bases). The germline V gene encodes CDR1 SGHNT and CDR2 YYREEE (reference sequence). This CDR3 spans 16 amino acids. V lost 3 bases and J lost 0, with 13 bases in between. CDR3: CASSYRTSPSNQPQHF. In DNA, the CDR3 is TGTGCCAGCAGCTACAGGACCTCTCCTAGCAATCAGCCCCAGCATTTT.

The chain couples TRBV10-3 to TRBJ2-7; TRBD1 agrees at 10 bases. The V and J ends lost 6 bases and 4 bases, in that order; junction bases with no gene match: 9. The CDR3 has 15 amino acids. Germline-derived CDR1 and CDR2 are ENHRY and SYGVKD. The CDR3 nucleotides are TGTGCCATCAGCTACTCCGGGACAGGGGCATACGAGCAGTACTTC. Its translation is CAISYSGTGAYEQYF.

The chain couples TRBV10-3 to TRBJ1-2; D remains unclear. Germline assignment: CDR1 ENHRY and CDR2 SYGVKD. V lost 3 bases, J lost 0 bases, and 8 bases lay in between. The CDR3 covers 14 residues. The CDR3 reads CAISEIATNYGYTF. The CDR3 region has the DNA TGTGCCATCAGTGAAATAGCGACTAACTATGGCTACACCTTC.

The CDR3 region has the DNA TGTGCTAGTGGTTTGGTACAGGCAAAATCCTACGAGCAGTACTTC. This gives the protein CASGLVQAKSYEQYF. This chain connects TRBV12-5 to TRBJ2-7; the D gene is possibly TRBD1 (5 bases). The CDR3 has 15 amino acids. Germline assignment: CDR1 LGHNT and CDR2 FRNRAP. Trimming removed 0 bases from V and 1 base from J, with 10 bases in between.

The rearrangement links TRBV9 to TRBJ2-7; 14 bases match TRBD2. CDR1 and CDR2 (germline): SGDLS, YYNGEE. V lost 4 bases and J lost 4; bases outside the gene matches: 4. This CDR3 is 15 amino acids long. The CDR3 region is CASSIGLAGGYEQYF. CDR3 coding DNA: TGTGCCAGCAGCATCGGACTAGCGGGAGGATACGAGCAGTACTTC.

The sample holds one count of this clone. J is TRBJ2-7 and V is TRBV7-9; 13 nucleotides line up with TRBD2. Trimming took 0 bases from V and 3 from J; bases not matched to a gene: 2. This CDR3 is 16 amino acids long. Germline CDR1 is SEHNR and CDR2 is FQNEAQ (reference sequence). CDR3 region: CASSLATSGRFYEQYF. As DNA, the CDR3 is TGTGCCAGCAGCTTAGCGACTAGCGGGAGGTTCTACGAGCAGTACTTC.

This chain uses TRBV28 with TRBJ1-2; a weak D match, TRBD1 (5 bases). The V end lost 6 bases, the J end lost 8 bases, and 10 bases lay between the germline ends. Germline assignment: CDR1 MDHEN and CDR2 SYDVKM. The CDR3 runs 11 residues. The CDR3 reads CASSRVLGYTF. The CDR3 DNA reads as TGTGCCAGCAGCAGGGTATTGGGCTACACCTTC.

The chain recombines TRBV7-9 with TRBJ1-1, with D tentatively TRBD1 (6 bases). The CDR3 has 15 amino acids. Trimming shortened V by 5 bases and J by 1 base, and 14 bases separated the two germline ends. Germline V gene lookup returns CDR1 SEHNR and CDR2 FQNEAQ (reference sequence). CDR3 nucleotide sequence: TGTGCCAGCAGCCCCATAAGGGGGGGGAACACTGAAGCTTTCTTT. This codes for CASSPIRGGNTEAFF.

The chain uses TRBV7-2 and TRBJ1-6; 10 bases are a match to TRBD1. CDR1 and CDR2 (germline): SGHTA, FQGNSA. This CDR3 is built from 13 residues. The ends lost 5 bases at V and 9 bases at J; junction bases unmatched: 1. The CDR3 protein is CASSRDRGSPLHF. Written as DNA, the CDR3 is TGTGCCAGCAGCCGGGACAGGGGTTCACCCCTCCACTTT.

This clone was counted a few times. The J gene is TRBJ1-4, the V gene TRBV29-1; TRBD1 aligns across 10 bases. Germline CDR1 is SQVTM and CDR2 is ANQGSEA. V dropped 6 bases and J dropped 7; count of bases not matched to a gene: 11. The CDR3 has 15 residues. The CDR3 nucleotides read TGCAGCGTCCTTTTATTAGACAGGGGGCGTGAAAAACTGTTTTTT. Translating it yields CSVLLLDRGREKLFF. The complete variable domain, with remaining parts taken from reference TRBV29-1 and TRBJ1-4, reads SAVISQKPSRDICQRGTSLTIQCQVDSQVTMMFWYRQQPGQSLTLIATANQGSEATYESGFVIDKFPISRPNLTFSTLTVSNMSPEDSSIYLCSVLLLDRGREKLFFGSGTQLSVL.

The rearrangement joins TRBV7-6 to TRBJ2-1; no reliable D call. The V and J ends lost 1 base and 0 bases respectively, with 7 bases between them. The CDR3 runs to 15 residues. CDR1 is SGHVS and CDR2 is FNYEAQ in the germline V gene. The CDR3 region is CASSLVPSSYNEQFF. The CDR3, as DNA: TGTGCCAGCAGCTTAGTACCTAGCTCCTACAATGAGCAGTTCTTC. The variable domain in full, completed from reference TRBV7-6 and TRBJ2-1, reads GAGVSQSPRYKVTKRGQDVALRCDPISGHVSLYWYRQALGQGPEFLTYFNYEAQQDKSGLPNDRFSAERPEGSISTLTIQRTEQRDSAMYRCASSLVPSSYNEQFFGPGTRLTVL.

The V and J genes are TRBV7-2 and TRBJ1-1; a possible D gene is TRBD1 (6 bases). The CDR3 contains 12 residues. CDR1 is SGHTA, CDR2 FQGNSA, per germline. With 8 bases removed from V and 11 bases from J, the gap between germline ends came to 18 bases. CDR3 loop: CASGAWGPGAFF. The CDR3 nucleotides read TGTGCCAGCGGCGCATGGGGGCCCGGGGCTTTCTTT. Using reference TRBV7-2 and TRBJ1-1 for the parts outside the CDR3, the full variable domain is GAGVSQSPSNKVTEKGKDVELRCDPISGHTALYWYRQSLGQGLEFLIYFQGNSAPDKSGLPSDRFSAERTGGSVSTLTIQRTQQEDSAVYLCASGAWGPGAFFGQGTRLTVV.

The rearrangement joins TRBV7-2 to TRBJ1-2, with TRBD1 matching over 7 bases. The CDR3 is 16 amino acids. The germline V gene has CDR1 SGHTA and CDR2 FQGNSA. Trimming cost V 4 bases and J 1 base; bases outside gene matches: 9. DNA of the CDR3: TGTGCCAGCAGCTCTCCTGGGACAGTTGTTAACTATGGCTACACCTTC. It encodes CASSSPGTVVNYGYTF.

This rearrangement joins TRBV27 to TRBJ2-3, with TRBD1 identical over 9 bases. Germline-derived CDR1 and CDR2 are MNHEY and SMNVEV (reference sequence). The CDR3 spans 15 residues. V gave up 6 bases and J gave up 0 bases; unmatched junction bases: 4. CDR3 sequence: CASRYRGLSTDTQYF. The CDR3 bases are TGTGCCAGCAGGTACAGGGGGCTAAGCACAGATACGCAGTATTTT.

The J gene is TRBJ2-3, the V gene TRBV15, with 12 nucleotides matching TRBD2. The CDR3 extends over 16 amino acids. The germline V gene has CDR1 LNHNV and CDR2 YYDKDF (reference sequence). The V and J ends lost 1 base and 1 base, in that order; junction bases with no gene match: 0. The DNA for the CDR3 is TGTGCCACCAGCAGAGGGACTAGCGGGGGCACAGATACGCAGTATTTT. Translation gives CATSRGTSGGTDTQYF.

The chain is built from TRBV2 and TRBJ1-2, with TRBD1 identical over 7 bases. This CDR3 has 14 amino acids. Trimming took 10 bases from V and 0 from J; bases not matched to a gene: 8. Looked up from germline, CDR1 is SNHLY and CDR2 is FYNNEI. CDR3 residues: CATALQGANYGYTF. In DNA, the CDR3 is TGTGCCACAGCACTTCAGGGGGCTAACTATGGCTACACCTTC.

This chain joins TRBV5-6 and TRBJ1-2; D is unresolved. This CDR3 has 13 residues. Trimming removed 4 bases at V and 5 bases at J, with 12 bases between. Per germline, CDR1 SGHDT and CDR2 YYEEEE. The CDR3 DNA follows: TGTGCCAGCAGCCGGGCCGGGGAATATGGCTACACCTTC. Its translation is CASSRAGEYGYTF.

The chain recombines TRBV28 with TRBJ1-5; D gene uncertain. Germline V CDR1 and CDR2: MDHEN, SYDVKM. Trimming removed 5 bases from V and 7 bases from J, with 9 bases in between. The CDR3 spans 12 residues. The CDR3: CASSPGWQPQHF. CDR3 nucleotides: TGTGCCAGCAGTCCGGGGTGGCAGCCCCAGCATTTT. Full variable domain (rest looked up from reference TRBV28 and TRBJ1-5): DVKVTQSSRYLVKRTGEKVFLECVQDMDHENMFWYRQDPGLGLRLIYFSYDVKMKEKGDIPEGYSVSREKKERFSLILESASTNQTSMYLCASSPGWQPQHFGDGTRLSIL.

The chain links TRBV30 to TRBJ2-3, with a possible D match to TRBD2 (6 bases). Germline assignment: CDR1 GTSNPN and CDR2 SVGIG (reference sequence). Trimming removed 2 bases from V and 2 bases from J, with 14 bases in between. The length of the CDR3 is 15 residues. The CDR3 DNA sequence: TGTGCCTGGAGTAGGAGGGCCCAGATCACAGATACGCAGTATTTT. Translated, it gives CAWSRRAQITDTQYF.

The chain couples TRBV30 to TRBJ1-5, with D tentatively TRBD1 (6 bases). Trimming removed 3 bases at V and 4 bases at J, with 16 bases between. This CDR3 contains 15 residues. Germline CDR1 reads GTSNPN; CDR2 reads SVGIG (reference sequence). The CDR3 sequence: CAWSPGTQENQPQHF. The CDR3 coding sequence is TGTGCCTGGAGCCCCGGGACACAGGAAAATCAGCCCCAGCATTTT.

The chain links TRBV10-1 to TRBJ1-1; D is perhaps TRBD1 (6 bases). This CDR3 contains 13 residues. Trimming cost V 7 bases and J 3 bases, with 12 bases left between them. Per germline, CDR1 WNHNN and CDR2 SYGVQD (reference sequence). The CDR3: CASKGPGDTEAFF. CDR3 DNA sequence: TGCGCCAGCAAGGGGCCAGGGGACACTGAAGCTTTCTTT.

This chain uses TRBV7-9 with TRBJ1-2, with D tentatively TRBD1 (5 bases). Trimming removed 7 bases at V and 5 bases at J, with 17 bases between. Germline V gives CDR1 SEHNR, CDR2 FQNEAQ (reference sequence). The CDR3 runs to 14 residues. The CDR3 protein is CASIPSPGGYGYTF. CDR3 bases: TGTGCCAGCATCCCCTCCCCCGGGGGATATGGCTACACCTTC.

This chain connects TRBV11-2 to TRBJ1-5; no clear D gene. Trimming pared 2 bases from V and 11 bases from J, leaving 16 bases between. The length of the CDR3 is 14 residues. CDR1 and CDR2 (germline): SGHAT, FQNNGV. This CDR3 is CASSLSRFGAAQHF. CDR3 bases: TGTGCCAGCAGCTTATCCCGATTTGGAGCCGCCCAGCATTTT.

This chain's CDR3 is CASSRPTSGSSYEQYF. CDR3 in DNA: TGTGCCAGCAGTCGCCCGACTAGCGGAAGCTCCTACGAGCAGTACTTC. The chain has TRBV28 and TRBJ2-7, with 9 bases identical to TRBD2. The CDR3 consists of 16 residues. CDR1 is MDHEN and CDR2 is SYDVKM in the germline V gene. V was clipped by 5 bases and J by 0 bases; unmatched bases: 8.

V and J are TRBV28 and TRBJ2-5; D is possibly TRBD1 (6 bases). The CDR3 contains 14 residues. Per the germline V gene, CDR1 is MDHEN and CDR2 is SYDVKM. V lost 6 bases to trimming and J lost 4 bases, with 15 bases between them. CDR3 in amino acids: CASRSTGMGETQYF. CDR3 sequence (DNA): TGTGCCAGCAGAAGTACAGGGATGGGAGAGACCCAGTACTTC.

This clone was seen once. The chain employs TRBV6-5 and TRBJ2-2; D is unclear. There are 15 residues in the CDR3. Trimming took off 2 bases at V and 0 bases at J, with 7 bases between the two ends. The V gene's germline CDR1 is MNHEY and CDR2 SVGAGI. DNA for the CDR3: TGTGCCAGCAGTTACGACACCACGAACACCGGGGAGCTGTTTTTT. Translated: CASSYDTTNTGELFF.